Below, 25 T cell receptor beta chains from the same sample are listed, as sequenced in a study of blood T cell repertoires in COVID-19. The repertoire was sequenced with immunoSEQ multiplex PCR; TCRdb's copy has only in-frame clones and lacks some. The sample includes hundreds of thousands of clones, roughly 80% seen only once; the top ten take about 4.8%. Sequencing input: peripheral blood. The receptors stem from a woman between 65 and 79 years old with acute or convalescent COVID-19.

This clone was seen many times. V is TRBV11-3 and J is TRBJ2-2; D is possibly TRBD1 (6 bases). Germline CDR1 reads SGHNT; CDR2 reads YENEEA. V was clipped by 1 base and J by 2 bases, with 14 bases between them. The CDR3 runs 17 residues. The CDR3 coding sequence is TGTGCCAGCAGCTTAGGGAGAGGCAGGGGCAACACCGGGGAGCTGTTTTTT. This encodes CASSLGRGRGNTGELFF.

The chain employs TRBV6-5 and TRBJ1-1, with unresolved D. V lost 5 bases, J lost 7 bases, and 11 bases lay in between. This CDR3 has 12 residues. Germline assignment: CDR1 MNHEY and CDR2 SVGAGI. The chain's CDR3 is CASSRAVFEAFF. The CDR3 DNA reads as TGTGCCAGCAGTAGAGCCGTCTTTGAAGCTTTCTTT.

V usage is TRBV4-3 and J usage is TRBJ1-3; TRBD1 matches at 7 bases. This CDR3 comprises 18 residues. Germline CDR1 is LGHNA and CDR2 is YSLEER. J lost 0 bases, V lost 2 bases, and 10 bases had no gene match. The CDR3 protein is CASSQRTGEGFSGNTIYF. Written as DNA, the CDR3 is TGCGCCAGCAGCCAAAGAACAGGGGAAGGATTCTCTGGAAACACCATATATTTT.

The rearrangement links TRBV5-1 to TRBJ1-4; 8 bases agree with TRBD1. J gave up 4 bases and V 2 bases, and 7 bases lay outside the gene matches. The CDR3 is made up of 16 amino acids. From germline, CDR1 is SGHRS and CDR2 YFSETQ. CDR3: CASSFGTGLLNEKLFF. The CDR3 DNA sequence: TGCGCCAGCAGCTTCGGGACAGGACTCCTTAATGAAAAACTGTTTTTT.

This clone was picked up one time. The V call is TRBV10-1, the J call TRBJ2-1, with 11 bases that match TRBD2. CDR1 WNHNN and CDR2 SYGVQD come from the germline V gene (reference sequence). This CDR3 region has 14 residues. Germline trimming cut 4 bases from V and 4 bases from J; bases unmatched to any gene: 0. The DNA of the CDR3 is TGCGCCAGCAGTGCTAGCGGGGGGTACAATGAGCAGTTCTTC. Its protein product is CASSASGGYNEQFF.

CDR3 coding DNA: TGTGCCAGCAGCTTCAGCGGGGGGGTTTACGAGCAGTACTTC. This sequence encodes CASSFSGGVYEQYF. The chain couples TRBV5-4 to TRBJ2-7; 10 nucleotides agree with TRBD2. The V gene end was trimmed by 2 bases and the J gene end by 4 bases; junction bases not matched to a gene: 3. CDR3 length: 14 amino acids. In germline, CDR1 is SGHNT, CDR2 YYREEE (reference sequence).

The chain combines TRBV7-8 with TRBJ1-2; D possibly corresponds to TRBD1 (6 bases). The CDR3 is 13 amino acids. Germline V CDR1 and CDR2: SGHVS, FQNEAQ. V lost 4 bases, J lost 2 bases, and 8 bases lay in between. The CDR3 nucleotides read TGTGCCAGCAGCTCGGGACAAAACTATGGCTACACCTTC. As protein: CASSSGQNYGYTF.

The rearrangement links TRBV15 to TRBJ1-2; 10 bases are a match to TRBD1. This CDR3 has 16 amino acids. In germline, CDR1 is LNHNV, CDR2 YYDKDF (reference sequence). V lost 0 bases and J lost 4; bases outside the gene matches: 5. This chain's CDR3 is CATSREGGQGIYGYTF. The CDR3 region has the DNA TGTGCCACCAGCAGAGAGGGGGGACAGGGGATCTATGGCTACACCTTC.

In DNA, the CDR3 is TGCGCCAGCATTGTAGACAGGGGTGATCGAAACACCATATATTTT. Protein sequence: CASIVDRGDRNTIYF. The rearrangement links TRBV10-2 to TRBJ1-3; 8 nucleotides agree with TRBD1. The CDR3 length is 15 residues. The trim removed 7 bases at V and 5 bases at J, leaving 10 bases unmatched. Germline V CDR1 and CDR2: WSHSY, SAAADI.

The V call is TRBV28, the J call TRBJ1-5; D is perhaps TRBD1 (6 bases). The ends were cut back, 7 bases at V and 2 bases at J, with 15 bases in the middle. The CDR3 totals 15 residues. Looked up from germline, CDR1 is MDHEN and CDR2 is SYDVKM. CDR3 amino acids: CASNRNSGGNQPQHF. The CDR3 DNA sequence: TGTGCCAGCAACCGTAACTCAGGGGGCAATCAGCCCCAGCATTTT.

This clone was counted once. Given a much more abundant clone one base away, this may be a read error. The sample holds other DNA sequences that translate to the same CDR3. V usage is TRBV9 and J usage is TRBJ1-2, with D possibly matching TRBD1 (6 bases). This CDR3 has 13 amino acids. CDR1 SGDLS and CDR2 YYNGEE come from the germline V gene. Trimming stripped 2 bases from V and 2 bases from J, with 7 bases between. Here the CDR3 reads CASSVTGNYGYTF. The CDR3 DNA reads TGTGCCAGCAGCGTGACAGGCAACTATGGCTACACCTTC.

The chain carries TRBV10-3 and TRBJ2-7; 8 bases match TRBD1. V shed 4 bases and J 6 bases; nucleotides not matched to a gene: 8. The CDR3 is made up of 14 amino acids. The germline V gene has CDR1 ENHRY and CDR2 SYGVKD. The CDR3 here is CAISARDRSSEQYF. As DNA, the CDR3 is TGTGCCATCAGTGCCCGGGACAGGTCTAGCGAGCAGTACTTC.

V is TRBV3-1 (or the pseudogene TRBV3-2) and J is TRBJ2-7; unclear D gene. The CDR3 runs 14 residues. The V and J ends lost 0 bases and 10 bases respectively, with 16 bases between them. The germline V gene has CDR1 LGHDT and CDR2 YNNKEL (reference sequence). CDR3 sequence: CASSQDQVDIEQYF. The CDR3 DNA follows: TGTGCCAGCAGCCAAGACCAGGTCGACATTGAACAGTACTTC.

J is TRBJ1-1 and V is TRBV19; D gene ambiguous. Germline loops: CDR1 LNHDA, CDR2 SQIVND (reference sequence). The CDR3 sequence is 11 residues long. The V end lost 3 bases, the J end lost 7 bases, and 6 bases lay between the germline ends. The CDR3: CASSIVNEAFF. The CDR3 DNA sequence: TGTGCCAGTAGTATTGTTAATGAAGCTTTCTTT.

CDR3 nucleotides: TGCAGCGTTGGAAAGACAGGGGGATACTATGGCTACACCTTC. Translation gives CSVGKTGGYYGYTF. The gene calls are TRBV29-1 and TRBJ1-2, with TRBD1 matching over 9 bases. V trimming: 4 bases; J trimming: 3 bases; junction bases outside the gene matches: 6. CDR3 length equals 14 residues. CDR1 and CDR2 from the germline V gene are SQVTM and ANQGSEA. The variable domain in full, completed from reference TRBV29-1 and TRBJ1-2, reads SAVISQKPSRDICQRGTSLTIQCQVDSQVTMMFWYRQQPGQSLTLIATANQGSEATYESGFVIDKFPISRPNLTFSTLTVSNMSPEDSSIYLCSVGKTGGYYGYTFGSGTRLTVV.

This clone is a singleton in its sample. The J gene is TRBJ2-5, the V gene TRBV25-1; no definite D call. Germline V gene sequence: CDR1 MGHDK, CDR2 SYGVNS. V gave up 3 bases and J gave up 7 bases, with 12 bases separating them. There are 13 residues in the CDR3. The CDR3 is CASSDRPPGTQYF. CDR3 nucleotide sequence: TGTGCCAGCAGTGACCGTCCTCCCGGGACCCAGTACTTC. The entire variable domain, with the rest obtained from reference TRBV25-1 and TRBJ2-5, is as follows: EADIYQTPRYLVIGTGKKITLECSQTMGHDKMYWYQQDPGMELHLIHYSYGVNSTEKGDLSSESTVSRIRTEHFPLTLESARPSHTSQYLCASSDRPPGTQYFGPGTRLLVL.

The chain links TRBV4-2 to TRBJ1-6; tentatively, D is TRBD1 (5 bases). Germline CDR1 is LGHNA and CDR2 is YNFKEQ. The CDR3 has 14 residues. V was cut by 4 bases and J by 5 bases, with 9 bases left in between. CDR3 coding DNA: TGTGCCAGCAGCCCCGACAGAGATAATTCACCCCTCCACTTT. Its translation: CASSPDRDNSPLHF.

The V and J genes are TRBV28 and TRBJ1-3; 8 bases agree with TRBD1. From germline, CDR1 is MDHEN and CDR2 SYDVKM. The length of the CDR3 is 16 residues. Trimming took 6 bases from V and 0 from J; bases not matched to a gene: 7. Here the CDR3 DNA reads TGTGCCAGCAGCTTACAGGGGGTCCTCTCTGGAAACACCATATATTTT. Protein product: CASSLQGVLSGNTIYF.

The chain joins TRBV9 to TRBJ1-4, with 7 bases matching TRBD1. V lost 2 bases, J lost 7 bases, and 8 bases stayed unmatched. This CDR3 is built from 15 residues. Germline lookup yields CDR1 SGDLS and CDR2 YYNGEE. CDR3 sequence (DNA): TGTGCCAGCAGCGTGGGTCGACAGGGAGGTGAAAAACTGTTTTTT. Residues: CASSVGRQGGEKLFF.

The V and J genes are TRBV28 and TRBJ1-3; a possible D gene is TRBD1 (6 bases). The CDR3 has 15 amino acids. Germline CDR1 MDHEN, CDR2 SYDVKM. The germline V and J ends were trimmed by 6 bases and 0 bases, with 12 bases remaining between them. The CDR3 region is CASREQGISGNTIYF. The DNA for the CDR3 is TGTGCCAGCAGAGAACAGGGTATCTCTGGAAACACCATATATTTT. The whole variable domain, remainder taken from reference TRBV28 and TRBJ1-3, is DVKVTQSSRYLVKRTGEKVFLECVQDMDHENMFWYRQDPGLGLRLIYFSYDVKMKEKGDIPEGYSVSREKKERFSLILESASTNQTSMYLCASREQGISGNTIYFGEGSWLTVV.

CDR3: CASNGGTFTGELFF. The CDR3 region has the DNA TGTGCCAGTAACGGCGGGACCTTCACCGGGGAGCTGTTTTTT. This rearrangement joins TRBV19 to TRBJ2-2, with D maybe TRBD2 (6 bases). Germline V gene sequence: CDR1 LNHDA, CDR2 SQIVND (reference sequence). The CDR3 is made up of 14 amino acids. Trimming took off 7 bases at V and 4 bases at J, with 13 bases between the two ends.

The chain combines TRBV12-3 or TRBV12-4 with TRBJ1-1; D may be TRBD1 (6 bases). Trimming took 2 bases from V and 10 from J, leaving 14 bases between them. The CDR3 loop spans 13 amino acids. The CDR3 sequence is CASSLRWGQRAFF. In DNA, the CDR3 is TGTGCCAGCAGTTTAAGATGGGGACAAAGAGCTTTCTTT.

The chain employs TRBV4-2 and TRBJ1-1; D is uncertain. The V end was cut by 0 bases, the J end by 0 bases, with 8 bases between. From germline, CDR1 is LGHNA and CDR2 YNFKEQ. This CDR3 is 15 amino acids long. As DNA, the CDR3 is TGTGCCAGCAGCCAAGAGCCACTAGTGAACACTGAAGCTTTCTTT. Encoded protein: CASSQEPLVNTEAFF.

This chain links TRBV18 with TRBJ1-5; TRBD1 aligns across 9 bases. CDR1 is KGHSH and CDR2 is LQKENI in the germline V gene. The CDR3 loop spans 16 amino acids. The junction had 10 bases not matched to a gene; V was cut back by 3 bases and J by 7 bases. The CDR3 nucleotides are TGTGCCAGCTCACCGCCGGGACAGGGCGCCGAGCAGCCCCAGCATTTT. The encoded protein is CASSPPGQGAEQPQHF.

This clone has a handful of counts. The chain uses TRBV5-4 and TRBJ2-2, with 7 bases lining up with TRBD1. There are 15 residues in the CDR3. V trimming: 2 bases; J trimming: 3 bases; junction bases outside the gene matches: 4. Germline lookup yields CDR1 SGHNT and CDR2 YYREEE (reference sequence). CDR3 nucleotides: TGTGCCAGCAGCTTCTACCAGGGGGACACCGGGGAGCTGTTTTTT. Protein product: CASSFYQGDTGELFF.